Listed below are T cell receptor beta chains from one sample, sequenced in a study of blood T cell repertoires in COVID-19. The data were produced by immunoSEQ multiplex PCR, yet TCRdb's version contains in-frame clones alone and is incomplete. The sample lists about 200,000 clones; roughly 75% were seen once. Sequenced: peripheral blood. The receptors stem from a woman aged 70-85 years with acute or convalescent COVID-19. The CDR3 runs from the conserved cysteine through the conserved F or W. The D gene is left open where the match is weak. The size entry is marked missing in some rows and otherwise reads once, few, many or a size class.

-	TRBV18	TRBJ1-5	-	TGTGCCAGCTCTACCTCTTGGGGGGATCAGCCCCAGCATTTT	CASSTSWGDQPQHF
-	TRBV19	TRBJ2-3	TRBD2	TGTGCCAGTAGTATGAAGGGACTAGCGCCCATAAGCACAGATACGCAGTATTTT	CASSMKGLAPISTDTQYF
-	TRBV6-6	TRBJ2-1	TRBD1	TGTGCCAGCACACGGGACAGGGCCTACAATGAGCAGTTCTTC	CASTRDRAYNEQFF
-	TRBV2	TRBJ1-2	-	TGTGCGTCTAGACAGGAAAATTATGGCTACACCTTC	CASRQENYGYTF
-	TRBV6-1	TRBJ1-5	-	TGTGCCAGCAGTGAAGGGACAGCTAGCAATCAGCCCCAGCATTTT	CASSEGTASNQPQHF
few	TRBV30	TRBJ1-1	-	TGTGCCTGGAGTGGCAGGGGAGATGAAGCTTTCTTT	CAWSGRGDEAFF
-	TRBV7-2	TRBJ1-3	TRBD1	TGTGCCAGCAGCTTAGGCCCGACAGGGTCTGGAAACACCATATATTTT	CASSLGPTGSGNTIYF
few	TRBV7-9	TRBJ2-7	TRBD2	TGTGCCAGCAGCCCCGCTCGTTCCGGACTAGCGAGAGGCTCCTACGAGCAGTACTTC	CASSPARSGLARGSYEQYF
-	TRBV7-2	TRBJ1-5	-	TGTGCCAGCAGTCCTTTCGGGACATTTAGCAATCAGCCCCAGCATTTT	CASSPFGTFSNQPQHF
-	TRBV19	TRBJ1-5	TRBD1	TGTGCCAGTAGTGCTCCCTCCGGGACAGGGAACCAGCCCCAGCATTTT	CASSAPSGTGNQPQHF
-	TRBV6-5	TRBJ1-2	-	TGTGCCAGCAGTTACTCGGGGGGGAGGTATGGCTACACCTTC	CASSYSGGRYGYTF
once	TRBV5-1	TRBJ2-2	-	TGCGCCAGCAGCTTGAACAACCTCAACACCGGGGAGCTGTTTTTT	CASSLNNLNTGELFF
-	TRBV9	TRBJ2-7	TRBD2	TGTGCCAGCAGCGTTGGGGGAGGGCCAAGGGAGCAGTACTTC	CASSVGGGPREQYF
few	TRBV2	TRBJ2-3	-	TGTGCCAGCGTGGCAGGTATCACAGATACGCAGTATTTT	CASVAGITDTQYF
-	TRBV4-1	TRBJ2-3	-	TGCGCCAGCAGCCATCTCCCATCCGCAACGGGAGATGATACGCAGTATTTT	CASSHLPSATGDDTQYF
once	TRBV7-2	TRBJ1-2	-	TGTGCCAGCAGCTTAGACGGGTACGGCTACACCTTC	CASSLDGYGYTF
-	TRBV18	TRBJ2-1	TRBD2	TGTGCCAGCTCACGGGGACTAGTGGGAGAGAATGAGCAGTTCTTC	CASSRGLVGENEQFF
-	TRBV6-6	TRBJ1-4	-	TGTGCCAGCAGTTACTCGTCACAGGCGGTCGAAAAACTGTTTTTT	CASSYSSQAVEKLFF
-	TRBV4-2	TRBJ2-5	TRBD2	TGTGCCAGCAGCCGCGGTGCGGCCAGCGGGGTTCAAGAGACCCAGTACTTC	CASSRGAASGVQETQYF
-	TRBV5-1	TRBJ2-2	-	TGCGCCAGCAGCTTGGAGGGGAAAAGCGCCGGGGAGCTGTTTTTT	CASSLEGKSAGELFF
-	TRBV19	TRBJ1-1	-	TGTGCCAGTAGTACATCAAACACTGAAGCTTTCTTT	CASSTSNTEAFF
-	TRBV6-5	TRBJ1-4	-	TGTGCCAGCGGGCAAAATCTTGAAAAACTGTTTTTT	CASGQNLEKLFF
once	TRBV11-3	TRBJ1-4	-	TGTGCCAGCAGCTTACAGACCCTGACAGGTGGAAATGAAAAACTGTTTTTT	CASSLQTLTGGNEKLFF
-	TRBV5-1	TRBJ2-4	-	TGCGCCAGCTCGTCAGGGGAGGGAAACATTCAGTACTTC	CASSSGEGNIQYF
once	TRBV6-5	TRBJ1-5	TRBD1	TGTGCCAGCAGCCTTACAGGGGGGGATCAGCCCCAGCATTTT	CASSLTGGDQPQHF
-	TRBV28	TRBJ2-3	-	TGTGCCAGCAGCCAAGCGGGCGGGACTTCCGGAGATACGCAGTATTTT	CASSQAGGTSGDTQYF
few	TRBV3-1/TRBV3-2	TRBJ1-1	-	TGTGCCAGCAGCTCCGCGAGGGCTGAAGCTTTCTTT	CASSSARAEAFF
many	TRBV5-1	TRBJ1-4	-	TGCGCCAGCAGCCCGGGCGGGGGATCGGTTGAAAAACTGTTTTTT	CASSPGGGSVEKLFF
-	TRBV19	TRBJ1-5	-	TGTGCCAGTACCCTCTCTTGGACAAGCAATCAGCCCCAGCATTTT	CASTLSWTSNQPQHF
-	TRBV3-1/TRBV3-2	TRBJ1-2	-	TGTGCCAGCAGCCAAGTAACAGCCTATGGCTACACCTTC	CASSQVTAYGYTF
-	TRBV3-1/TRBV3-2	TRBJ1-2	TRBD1	TGTGCCAGCAGCCAATTTAACAGGGGTGGGAGCTATGGCTACACCTTC	CASSQFNRGGSYGYTF
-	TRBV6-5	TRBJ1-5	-	TGTGCCAGCAGCATAACAGTTGAGCCCCAGCATTTT	CASSITVEPQHF
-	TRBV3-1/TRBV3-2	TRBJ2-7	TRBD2	TGTGCCAGCAGCCAAACCGGGACTAGCGATACTCTGCAGTACTTC	CASSQTGTSDTLQYF
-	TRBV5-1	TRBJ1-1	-	TGCGCCAGCAGCTTGCGGGACTTGAACACTGAAGCTTTCTTT	CASSLRDLNTEAFF
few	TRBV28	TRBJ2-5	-	TGTGCCAGCAGTTTGCGGTCGTTCGTCCAAGAGACCCAGTACTTC	CASSLRSFVQETQYF